The following is a TCR beta chain sequence with its context. Its antigen remains undetermined. No base-level quality is on record; no much larger clone is a single base apart. CDR1 and CDR2 are read off the germline V gene as KGHSH and LQKENI. CDR3 length: 17 amino acids, cysteine to phenylalanine. Only CDR3 DNA remains: 51 bases, in frame from the first base. Germline trimming: 8 bases from V, 0 bases from J; junction bases outside gene matches: 12. For TCR Vbeta sequencing, memory CD4+ T cells were sorted ex vivo from the peripheral blood of narcolepsy patients and healthy controls. This record comes from a study of T cells in narcolepsy listed by TCRdb under 2018. At the level of the whole study: Patients with narcolepsy type 1 or type 2 (NT1, NT2) and healthy control donors were enrolled in the study. To look for autoreactive T cells in narcolepsy patients that target self-antigens of hypocretin neurons (hypocretin, TRIB2), the study used TCR Vbeta sequencing to follow clonotypes in blood and CSF. The paper as a whole reports these results and caveats: Patients and controls had comparable numbers of sequenced blood memory CD4+ clonotypes, averaging about 40,000 and 33,000, respectively. Certain blood memory CD4+ repertoires from patients and controls had no sequences that matched autoreactive T cell clones. According to the report, autoreactive clonotypes were detected serially in the blood of the same patients and of different patients, but not in healthy controls. In plots comparing CSF and blood CD4+ T cell clonotypes from the same patient, HCRT-specific and TRIB2-specific autoreactive clonotypes were highlighted.

The library relied on the immunoSEQ multiplex PCR assay. The table comes from immuneACCESS by way of TCRdb, which keeps in-frame sequences with V and J called. Part of the clones is missing from these tables; in studies checked, under half for an unresolved V gene and the rest for unknown reasons. The sample table records about 24,000 clones; over 75% of these occur just once. The ten largest clones add up to about a tenth of the sample. The sequenced material came from memory (CD45RA-) CD4+ T cells from blood. The label giving this sample's cell subset or site can be read as: memory T cells sorted ex vivo from peripheral blood. The rearranged segments are TRBV18 and TRBJ2-2; 7 nucleotides in the junction match TRBD1. This clonotype was obtained from a human donor in good health. The base sequence is TGTGCCAGCCCCCCGGGACAGCCCCTTACGAACACCGGGGAGCTGTTTTTT. Its translation reads: CASPPGQPLTNTGELFF. The entire variable domain, with the stretches around the CDR3 drawn from the reference TRBV18 and TRBJ2-2 proteins, is NAGVMQNPRHLVRRRGQEARLRCSPMKGHSHVYWYRQLPEEGLKFMVYLQKENIIDESGMPKERFSAEFPKEGPSILRIQQVVRGDSAAYFCASPPGQPLTNTGELFFGEGSRLTVL.